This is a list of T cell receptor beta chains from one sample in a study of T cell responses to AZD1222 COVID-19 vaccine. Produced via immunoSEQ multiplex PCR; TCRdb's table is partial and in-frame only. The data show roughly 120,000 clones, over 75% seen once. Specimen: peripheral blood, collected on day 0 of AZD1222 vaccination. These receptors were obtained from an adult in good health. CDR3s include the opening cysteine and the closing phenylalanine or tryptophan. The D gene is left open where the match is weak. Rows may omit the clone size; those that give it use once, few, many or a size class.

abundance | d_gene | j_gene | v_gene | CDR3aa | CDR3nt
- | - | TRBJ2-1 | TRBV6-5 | CAARSPAYNEQFF | TGTGCCGCACGTTCCCCAGCCTACAATGAGCAGTTCTTC
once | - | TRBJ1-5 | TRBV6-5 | CAIRGASLNQPQHF | TGTGCCATCCGGGGGGCCAGCCTCAATCAGCCCCAGCATTTT
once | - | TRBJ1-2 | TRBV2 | CASKGHSGNGYTF | TGTGCCAGCAAGGGACATTCGGGGAATGGCTACACCTTC
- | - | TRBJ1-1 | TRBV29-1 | CSASQGPEAFF | TGCAGCGCCTCCCAGGGGCCTGAAGCTTTCTTT
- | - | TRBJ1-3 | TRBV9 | CASSTNPPTDSGNTIYF | TGTGCCAGCAGCACCAATCCCCCGACAGACTCTGGAAACACCATATATTTT
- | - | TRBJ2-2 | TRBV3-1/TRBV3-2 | CASSQGTSSGELFF | TGTGCCAGCAGCCAGGGCACTAGCTCCGGGGAGCTGTTTTTT
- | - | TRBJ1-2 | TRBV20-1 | CSASMQATGYGYTF | TGCAGTGCTAGTATGCAGGCAACGGGCTATGGCTACACCTTC
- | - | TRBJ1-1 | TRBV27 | CASSLSGGGPEAFF | TGTGCCAGCAGTTTATCCGGAGGCGGCCCTGAAGCTTTCTTT
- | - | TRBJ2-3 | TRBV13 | CASSPSDAGDTQYF | TGTGCCAGCAGCCCCAGTGATGCCGGAGATACGCAGTATTTT
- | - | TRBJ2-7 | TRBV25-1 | CASSDLVYEQYF | TGTGCCAGCAGTGACTTGGTCTACGAGCAGTACTTC
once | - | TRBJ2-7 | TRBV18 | CASSPTGRSDEQYF | TGTGCCAGCTCACCGACAGGGAGGTCTGACGAGCAGTACTTC
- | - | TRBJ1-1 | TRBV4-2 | CASSQDSGDTEAFF | TGTGCCAGCAGCCAAGATAGTGGGGATACTGAAGCTTTCTTT
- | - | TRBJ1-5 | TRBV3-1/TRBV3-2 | CASSPGGGNQPQHF | TGTGCCAGCAGCCCGGGGGGAGGGAATCAGCCCCAGCATTTT
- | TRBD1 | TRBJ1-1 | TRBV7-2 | CASSLGDRANTEAFF | TGTGCCAGCAGCTTAGGGGACAGGGCGAACACTGAAGCTTTCTTT
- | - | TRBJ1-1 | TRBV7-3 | CASSLSTGPNTEAFF | TGTGCCAGCAGCTTAAGTACCGGGCCCAACACTGAAGCTTTCTTT
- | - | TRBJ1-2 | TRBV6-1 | CASSEFPDPEYGYTF | TGTGCCAGCAGTGAATTTCCGGACCCGGAGTATGGCTACACCTTC
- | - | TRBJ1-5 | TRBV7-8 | CASSLGIGVGDQPQHF | TGTGCCAGCAGCTTAGGTATAGGGGTGGGGGATCAGCCCCAGCATTTT
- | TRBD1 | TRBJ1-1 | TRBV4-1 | CASSPRQGEDTEAFF | TGCGCCAGCAGCCCCAGACAGGGTGAGGACACTGAAGCTTTCTTT
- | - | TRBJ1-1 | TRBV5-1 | CASSHGQRREAFF | TGCGCCAGCAGTCACGGACAGCGGCGTGAAGCTTTCTTT
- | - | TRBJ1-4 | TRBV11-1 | CASSPPSSGKLFF | TGTGCCAGCAGCCCTCCGTCGTCTGGTAAACTGTTTTTT
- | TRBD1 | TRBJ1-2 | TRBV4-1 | CASSQETGGRYGYTF | TGCGCCAGCAGCCAAGAAACAGGGGGCAGGTATGGCTACACCTTC
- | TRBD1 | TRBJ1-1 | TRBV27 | CASAQGAFTEAFF | TGTGCCAGCGCACAGGGGGCTTTCACTGAAGCTTTCTTT
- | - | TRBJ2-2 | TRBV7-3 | CASSLSYGELFF | TGTGCCAGCAGCTTATCATACGGGGAGCTGTTTTTT
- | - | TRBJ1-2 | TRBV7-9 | CASSLVPGESYGYTF | TGTGCCAGCAGCTTAGTCCCGGGGGAGAGCTATGGCTACACCTTC
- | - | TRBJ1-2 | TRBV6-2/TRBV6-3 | CASSFPNSGTASYTF | TGTGCCAGCAGTTTCCCTAACTCCGGGACTGCGAGCTACACCTTC
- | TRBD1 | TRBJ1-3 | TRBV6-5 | CASRRLRDRGNTIYF | TGTGCCAGCAGACGACTCCGGGACAGGGGAAACACCATATATTTT
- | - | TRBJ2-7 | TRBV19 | CATLSRAYEQYF | TGTGCCACCCTGAGCAGGGCCTACGAGCAGTACTTC
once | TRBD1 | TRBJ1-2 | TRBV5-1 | CASSLEAITGQGSGYTF | TGCGCCAGCAGCTTGGAGGCGATTACGGGACAGGGGTCTGGCTACACCTTC
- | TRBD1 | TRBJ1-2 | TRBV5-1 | CASSLAGTGPLGYTF | TGCGCCAGCAGCTTGGCCGGGACAGGACCTCTAGGCTACACCTTC